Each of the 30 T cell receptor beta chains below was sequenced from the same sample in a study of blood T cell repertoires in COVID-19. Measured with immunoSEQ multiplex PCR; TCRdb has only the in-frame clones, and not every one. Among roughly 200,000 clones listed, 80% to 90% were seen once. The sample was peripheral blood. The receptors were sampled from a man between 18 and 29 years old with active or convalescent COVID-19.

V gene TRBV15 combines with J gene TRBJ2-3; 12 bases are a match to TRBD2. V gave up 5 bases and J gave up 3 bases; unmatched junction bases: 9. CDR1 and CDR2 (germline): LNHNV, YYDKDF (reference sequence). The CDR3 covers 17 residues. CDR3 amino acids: CATSRAASGRVTDTQYF. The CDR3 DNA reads TGTGCCACCAGCCGAGCGGCTAGCGGGAGGGTAACAGATACGCAGTATTTT.

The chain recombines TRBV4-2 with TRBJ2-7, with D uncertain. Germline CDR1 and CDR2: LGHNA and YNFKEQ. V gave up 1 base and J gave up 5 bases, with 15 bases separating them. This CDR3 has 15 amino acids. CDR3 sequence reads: CASSQAVASVDEQYF. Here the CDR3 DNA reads TGTGCCAGCAGCCAAGCGGTAGCTTCAGTCGACGAGCAGTACTTC.

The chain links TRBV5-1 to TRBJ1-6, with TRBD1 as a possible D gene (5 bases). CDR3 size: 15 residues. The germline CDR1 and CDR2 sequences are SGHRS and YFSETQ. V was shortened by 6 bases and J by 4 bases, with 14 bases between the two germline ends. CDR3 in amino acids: CASTTGGGYNSPLHF. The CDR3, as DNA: TGCGCCAGCACCACCGGCGGGGGATATAATTCACCCCTCCACTTT.

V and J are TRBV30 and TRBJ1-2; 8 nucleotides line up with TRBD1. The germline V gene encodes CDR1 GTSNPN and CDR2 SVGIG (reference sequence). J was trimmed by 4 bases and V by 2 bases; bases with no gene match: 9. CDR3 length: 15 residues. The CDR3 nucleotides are TGTGCCTGGAGTTCCGGGTTTACAGGGGGCTATGGCTACACCTTC. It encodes CAWSSGFTGGYGYTF.

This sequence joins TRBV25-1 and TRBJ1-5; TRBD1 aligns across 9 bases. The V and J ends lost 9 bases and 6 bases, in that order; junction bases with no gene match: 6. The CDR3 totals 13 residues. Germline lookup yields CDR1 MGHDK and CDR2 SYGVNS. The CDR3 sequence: CASQGQGSQPQHF. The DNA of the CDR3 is TGTGCCAGTCAAGGACAGGGGAGTCAGCCCCAGCATTTT.

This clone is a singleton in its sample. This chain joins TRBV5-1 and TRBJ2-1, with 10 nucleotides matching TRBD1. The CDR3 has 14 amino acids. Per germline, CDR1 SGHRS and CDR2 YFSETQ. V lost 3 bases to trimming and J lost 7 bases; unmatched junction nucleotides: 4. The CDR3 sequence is CASSSGQGKNEQFF. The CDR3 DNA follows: TGCGCCAGCAGCTCGGGACAGGGGAAAAATGAGCAGTTCTTC.

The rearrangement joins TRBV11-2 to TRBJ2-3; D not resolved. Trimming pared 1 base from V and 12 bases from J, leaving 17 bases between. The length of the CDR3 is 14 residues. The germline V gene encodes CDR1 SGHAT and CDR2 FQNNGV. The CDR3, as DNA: TGTGCCAGCAGCTTAGGACACACGACGCACCAACAGTATTTT. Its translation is CASSLGHTTHQQYF.

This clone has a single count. In nucleotides, the CDR3 is TGTGCCAGCAGCTCGATCTCCTGGACTAACCAGCACTACGAGCAGTACTTC. Translation: CASSSISWTNQHYEQYF. This chain connects TRBV7-6 to TRBJ2-7, with D tentatively TRBD2 (6 bases). Looked up from germline, CDR1 is SGHVS and CDR2 is FNYEAQ. The CDR3 spans 17 residues. V dropped 4 bases and J dropped 3 bases, with 22 bases sitting between them.

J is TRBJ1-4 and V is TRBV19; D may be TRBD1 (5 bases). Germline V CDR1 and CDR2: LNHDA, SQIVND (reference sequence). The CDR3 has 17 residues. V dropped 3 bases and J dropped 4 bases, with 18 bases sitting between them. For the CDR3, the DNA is TGTGCCAGTAGTATTGTTTCTGGTGGGGCGATTAATGAAAAACTGTTTTTT. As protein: CASSIVSGGAINEKLFF.

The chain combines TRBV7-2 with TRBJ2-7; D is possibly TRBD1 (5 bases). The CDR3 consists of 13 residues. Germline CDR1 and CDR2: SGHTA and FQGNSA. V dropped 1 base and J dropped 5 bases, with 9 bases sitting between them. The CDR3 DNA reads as TGTGCCAGCAGCTTAGACAGGTCTAACGAGCAGTACTTC. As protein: CASSLDRSNEQYF.

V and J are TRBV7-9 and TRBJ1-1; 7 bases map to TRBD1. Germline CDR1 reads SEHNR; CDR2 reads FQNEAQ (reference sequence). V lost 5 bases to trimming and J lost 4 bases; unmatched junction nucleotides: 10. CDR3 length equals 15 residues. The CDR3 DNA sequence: TGTGCCAGCAGCGCTGGAGGGGGCAGGGGCACTGAAGCTTTCTTT. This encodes CASSAGGGRGTEAFF.

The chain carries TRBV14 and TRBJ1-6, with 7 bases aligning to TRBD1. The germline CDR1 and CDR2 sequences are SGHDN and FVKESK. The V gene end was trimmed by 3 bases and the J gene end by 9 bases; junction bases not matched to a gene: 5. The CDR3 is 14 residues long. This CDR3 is CASSQETGSSPLHF. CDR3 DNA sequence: TGTGCCAGCAGCCAGGAGACAGGGAGTTCACCCCTCCACTTT. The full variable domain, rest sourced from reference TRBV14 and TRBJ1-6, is EAGVTQFPSHSVIEKGQTVTLRCDPISGHDNLYWYRRVMGKEIKFLLHFVKESKQDESGMPNNRFLAERTGGTYSTLKVQPAELEDSGVYFCASSQETGSSPLHFGNGTRLTVT.

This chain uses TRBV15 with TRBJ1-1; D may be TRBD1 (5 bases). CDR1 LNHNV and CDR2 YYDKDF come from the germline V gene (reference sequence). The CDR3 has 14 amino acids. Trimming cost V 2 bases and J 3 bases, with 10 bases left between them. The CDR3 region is CATSRPGRDTEAFF. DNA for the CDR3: TGTGCCACCAGCAGACCAGGGAGGGACACTGAAGCTTTCTTT.

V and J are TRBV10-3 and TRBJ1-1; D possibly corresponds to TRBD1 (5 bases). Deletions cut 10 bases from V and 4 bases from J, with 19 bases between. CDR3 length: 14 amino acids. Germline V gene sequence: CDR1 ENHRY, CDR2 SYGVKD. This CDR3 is CATIARVSSTEAFF. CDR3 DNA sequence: TGTGCCACCATCGCCAGGGTGTCCAGCACTGAAGCTTTCTTT.

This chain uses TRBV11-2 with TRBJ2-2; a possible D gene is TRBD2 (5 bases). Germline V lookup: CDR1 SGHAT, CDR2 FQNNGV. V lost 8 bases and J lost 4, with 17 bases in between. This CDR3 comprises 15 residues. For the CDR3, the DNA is TGTGCCAGCGCCCCCGGACTCCTCCCCACCGGGGAGCTGTTTTTT. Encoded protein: CASAPGLLPTGELFF.

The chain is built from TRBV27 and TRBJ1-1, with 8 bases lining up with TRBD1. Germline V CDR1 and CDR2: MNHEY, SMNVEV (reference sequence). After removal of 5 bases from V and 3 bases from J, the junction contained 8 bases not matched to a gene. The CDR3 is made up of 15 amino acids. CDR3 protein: CASSASDRVHTEAFF. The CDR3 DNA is TGTGCCAGCAGTGCCTCGGACAGGGTTCACACTGAAGCTTTCTTT.

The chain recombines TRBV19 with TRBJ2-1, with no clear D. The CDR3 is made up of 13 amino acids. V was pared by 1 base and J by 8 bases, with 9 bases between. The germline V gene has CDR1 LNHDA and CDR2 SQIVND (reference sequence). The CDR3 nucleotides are TGTGCCAGTAGTATAGCGGGTTGGGATGAGCAGTTCTTC. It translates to CASSIAGWDEQFF.

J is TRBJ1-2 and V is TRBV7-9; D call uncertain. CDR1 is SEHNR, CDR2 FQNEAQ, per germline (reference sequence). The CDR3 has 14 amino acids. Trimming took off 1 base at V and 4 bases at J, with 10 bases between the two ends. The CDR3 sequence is CASSLVLLTYGYTF. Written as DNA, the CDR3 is TGTGCCAGCAGCTTAGTTCTCCTAACCTATGGCTACACCTTC. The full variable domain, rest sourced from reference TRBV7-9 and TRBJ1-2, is DTGVSQNPRHKITKRGQNVTFRCDPISEHNRLYWYRQTLGQGPEFLTYFQNEAQLEKSRLLSDRFSAERPKGSFSTLEIQRTEQGDSAMYLCASSLVLLTYGYTFGSGTRLTVV.

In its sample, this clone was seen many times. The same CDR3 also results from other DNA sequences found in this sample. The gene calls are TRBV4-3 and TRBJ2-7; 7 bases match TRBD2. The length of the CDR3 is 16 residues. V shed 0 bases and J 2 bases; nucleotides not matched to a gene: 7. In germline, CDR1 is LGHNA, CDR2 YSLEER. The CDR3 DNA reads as TGCGCCAGCAGCCAAGACCGTCGCGGGGGAACCTACGAGCAGTACTTC. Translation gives CASSQDRRGGTYEQYF.

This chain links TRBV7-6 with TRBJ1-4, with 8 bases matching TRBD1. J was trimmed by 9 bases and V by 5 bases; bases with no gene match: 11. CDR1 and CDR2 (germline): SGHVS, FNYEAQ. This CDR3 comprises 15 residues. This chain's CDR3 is CASSPWTGSGKKLFF. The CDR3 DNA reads TGTGCCAGCAGCCCTTGGACAGGGTCTGGAAAAAAACTGTTTTTT.

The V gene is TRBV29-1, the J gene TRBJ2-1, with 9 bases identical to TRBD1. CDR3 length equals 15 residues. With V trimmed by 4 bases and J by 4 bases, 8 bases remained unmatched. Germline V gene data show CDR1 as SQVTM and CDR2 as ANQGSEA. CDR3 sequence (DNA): TGCAGCGTTGTAGGACAGGGGAAAACGTACAATGAGCAGTTCTTC. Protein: CSVVGQGKTYNEQFF.

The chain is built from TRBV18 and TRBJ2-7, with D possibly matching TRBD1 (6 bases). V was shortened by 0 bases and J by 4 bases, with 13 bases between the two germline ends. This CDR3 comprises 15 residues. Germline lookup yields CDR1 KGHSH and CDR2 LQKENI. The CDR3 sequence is CASSPPGRGQYEQYF. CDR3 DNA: TGTGCCAGCTCACCACCGGGCAGGGGTCAGTACGAGCAGTACTTC.

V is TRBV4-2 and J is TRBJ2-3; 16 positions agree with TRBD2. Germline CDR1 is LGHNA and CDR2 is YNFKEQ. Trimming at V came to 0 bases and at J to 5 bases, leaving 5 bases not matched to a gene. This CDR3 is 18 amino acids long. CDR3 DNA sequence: TGTGCCAGCAGCCAAGATGGGACTAGCGGGAGGGGACGAGATACGCAGTATTTT. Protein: CASSQDGTSGRGRDTQYF.

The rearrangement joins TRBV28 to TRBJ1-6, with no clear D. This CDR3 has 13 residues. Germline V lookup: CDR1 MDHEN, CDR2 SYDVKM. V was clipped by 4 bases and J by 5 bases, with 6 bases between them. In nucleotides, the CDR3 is TGTGCCAGCAGTTATAGAAATAATTCACCCCTCCACTTT. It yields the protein CASSYRNNSPLHF.

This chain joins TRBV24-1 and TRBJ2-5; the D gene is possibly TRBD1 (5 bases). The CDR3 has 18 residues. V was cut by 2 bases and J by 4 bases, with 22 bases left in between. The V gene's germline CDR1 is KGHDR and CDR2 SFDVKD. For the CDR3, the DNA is TGTGCCACCAGTGATTCCAAGAGTAAGGGGCTTTGGGGAGAGACCCAGTACTTC. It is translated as CATSDSKSKGLWGETQYF.

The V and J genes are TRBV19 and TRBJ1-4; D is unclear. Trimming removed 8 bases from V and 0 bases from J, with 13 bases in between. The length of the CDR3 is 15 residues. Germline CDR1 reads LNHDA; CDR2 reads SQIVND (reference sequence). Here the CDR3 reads CASQKPGSTNEKLFF. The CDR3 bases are TGTGCCAGTCAAAAACCAGGCTCAACTAATGAAAAACTGTTTTTT.

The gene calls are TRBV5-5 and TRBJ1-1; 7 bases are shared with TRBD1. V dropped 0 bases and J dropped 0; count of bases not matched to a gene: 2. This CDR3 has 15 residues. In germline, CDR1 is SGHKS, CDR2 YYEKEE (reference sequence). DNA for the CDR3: TGTGCCAGCAGCTTGGTTGGACAGGTGAACACTGAAGCTTTCTTT. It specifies CASSLVGQVNTEAFF.

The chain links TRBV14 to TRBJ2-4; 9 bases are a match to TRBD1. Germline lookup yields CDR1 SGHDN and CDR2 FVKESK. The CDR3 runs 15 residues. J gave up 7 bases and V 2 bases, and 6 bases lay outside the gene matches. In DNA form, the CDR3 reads TGTGCCAGCAGCCAAAAACAGGGGGCACGGAACATTCAGTACTTC. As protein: CASSQKQGARNIQYF.

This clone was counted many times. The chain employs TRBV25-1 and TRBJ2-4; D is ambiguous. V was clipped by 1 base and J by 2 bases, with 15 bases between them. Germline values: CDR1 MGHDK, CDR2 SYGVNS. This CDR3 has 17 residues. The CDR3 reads CASSESLAESTKNIQYF. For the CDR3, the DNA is TGTGCCAGCAGTGAATCTCTGGCAGAAAGTACCAAAAACATTCAGTACTTC. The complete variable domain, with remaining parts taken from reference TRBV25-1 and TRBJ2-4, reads EADIYQTPRYLVIGTGKKITLECSQTMGHDKMYWYQQDPGMELHLIHYSYGVNSTEKGDLSSESTVSRIRTEHFPLTLESARPSHTSQYLCASSESLAESTKNIQYFGAGTRLSVL.

CDR3 DNA: TGTGCCAGCAGCTTAGCGCCTTGGCGAGCGTCCTACGAGCAGTACTTC. It is translated as CASSLAPWRASYEQYF. The chain joins TRBV7-2 to TRBJ2-7; D call uncertain. V lost 0 bases and J 1 base, leaving 13 bases between the germline ends. Per the germline V gene, CDR1 is SGHTA and CDR2 is FQGNSA. The CDR3 sequence is 16 residues long.